A selection of T cell receptor beta chains follows, all from one sample in a study of shared clonotypes between healthy human individuals. TCRdb's copy holds only in-frame clones and misses some; the assay was immunoSEQ multiplex PCR. The sample carries 2 million to 3 million clones, 80% to 95% recorded once. Material: naive CD4+ T cells from PBMCs. The receptor source for this set is a man aged 18 to 30 in good health. Some clones in this sample may be carry-over from other donors' samples. The CDR3 runs from the conserved cysteine through the conserved F or W. D genes are given only for firm matches. Not all rows give a size; the values are once, few, many and, for expanded clones, a class.

d_call | j_call | v_call | clone_size | cdr3_nt | cdr3_aa
NA | TRBJ2-1 | TRBV5-1 | NA | TGCGCCAGCACGCCGGGCTCCTACAATGAGCAGTTCTTC | CASTPGSYNEQFF
NA | TRBJ2-3 | TRBV28 | NA | TGTGCCAGCAGTTCAACAGGGGCGGGGGCAGATACGCAGTATTTT | CASSSTGAGADTQYF
TRBD1 | TRBJ1-4 | TRBV2 | NA | TGTGCCAGCAGCCGACACCCGCTGGGACAGTGGGGGTTGGCAACTAATGAAAAACTGTTTTTT | CASSRHPLGQWGLATNEKLFF
NA | TRBJ1-1 | TRBV29-1 | NA | TGCAGCGTTGAAAGAACGGAGAACACTGAAGCTTTCTTT | CSVERTENTEAFF
NA | TRBJ2-1 | TRBV5-4 | NA | TGTGCCAGCAGCCCCCCCGCGGGCAAGGAGTTCTTC | CASSPPAGKEFF
TRBD2 | TRBJ2-1 | TRBV11-2 | NA | TGTGCCAGCAGCTTAGGACTAGCGGGAGCTCTCGATGAGCAGTTCTTC | CASSLGLAGALDEQFF
TRBD1 | TRBJ1-1 | TRBV6-5 | NA | TGTGCCAGCAGTTTAAACAGGGGCCGGGTAGATGAAGCTTTCTTT | CASSLNRGRVDEAFF
TRBD1 | TRBJ1-4 | TRBV7-2 | NA | TGTGCCAGCAGCTTAGCGGGGACAGTTAATGAAAAACTGTTTTTT | CASSLAGTVNEKLFF
NA | TRBJ2-7 | TRBV29-1 | NA | TGCAGCGTTGAACTCTGGGATCGTGGCGAGCAGTACTTC | CSVELWDRGEQYF
TRBD1 | TRBJ1-2 | TRBV25-1 | NA | TGTGCCAGCTGGACAGGGGGCCTGTTATGGGGTGGCTACACCTTC | CASWTGGLLWGGYTF
NA | TRBJ1-2 | TRBV9 | NA | TGTGCCAGCAGCCCCCAGCAAGAGGTAAATCACTTC | CASSPQQEVNHF
NA | TRBJ1-1 | TRBV19 | NA | TGTGCCAGTAGCCTCGCGGGACTGATGAACACTGAAGCTTTCTTT | CASSLAGLMNTEAFF
NA | TRBJ1-2 | TRBV18 | NA | TGTGCCAGCTCACCACTCCTGGTGGCTAACTATGGCTACACCTTC | CASSPLLVANYGYTF
TRBD1 | TRBJ1-3 | TRBV19 | NA | TGTGCCAGTAAGGACAGGGGCCACTCTGGAAACACCATATATTTT | CASKDRGHSGNTIYF
NA | TRBJ1-4 | TRBV11-2 | NA | TGTGCCAGCAGCCAGCGATGGAGTGAAAAACTGTTTTTT | CASSQRWSEKLFF
NA | TRBJ1-2 | TRBV5-1 | NA | TGCGCCAGCAGCTTGGAGGGAGATATCTATGGCTACACCTTC | CASSLEGDIYGYTF
NA | TRBJ1-1 | TRBV2 | few | TGTGCCAGCAGTCAGGGTGTGAACACTGAAGCTTTCTTT | CASSQGVNTEAFF
NA | TRBJ1-2 | TRBV28 | NA | TGTGCCAGCAGTCCCCCAAACATGGTGGCCTATGGCTACACCTTC | CASSPPNMVAYGYTF
TRBD1 | TRBJ2-4 | TRBV10-3 | NA | TGTGCCATCGCCATGGGACAGGGGTTAAACATTCAGTACTTC | CAIAMGQGLNIQYF
NA | TRBJ1-2 | TRBV7-9 | NA | TGTGCCAGCAGCCTAAGACAGGAGAGGTATGGCTACACCTTC | CASSLRQERYGYTF
NA | TRBJ2-2 | TRBV7-9 | NA | TGTGCCAGCAGCTTAGCTGGACCGAACACCGGGGAGCTGTTTTTT | CASSLAGPNTGELFF
NA | TRBJ2-5 | TRBV7-2 | NA | TGTGCCAGCAGCTCCCGTCGCGGAGGGGAAGAGACCCAGTACTTC | CASSSRRGGEETQYF
NA | TRBJ2-6 | TRBV7-8 | NA | TGTGCCAGCAGCGGTCCGGGACGTCACTCTGGGGCCAACGTCCTGACTTTC | CASSGPGRHSGANVLTF
TRBD1 | TRBJ2-7 | TRBV27 | NA | TGTGCCAGCAGTTTATCGAGGACAGGGACTTACGAGCAGTACTTC | CASSLSRTGTYEQYF
NA | TRBJ2-5 | TRBV6-1 | once | TGTGCCAGCAGTGATGTACAAAAGCGAGGGGAGACCCAGTACTTC | CASSDVQKRGETQYF
TRBD2 | TRBJ2-3 | TRBV4-1 | NA | TGCGCCAGCAGCCAAGAAGGCGGGAGGGCCGGTTTAGCAGATACGCAGTATTTT | CASSQEGGRAGLADTQYF
TRBD1 | TRBJ2-7 | TRBV6-5 | NA | TGTGCCAGCAGTTATAAGGACAGGGGCGAGCAGTACTTC | CASSYKDRGEQYF
NA | TRBJ2-7 | TRBV7-9 | NA | TGTGCCAGCAGCATATGGGACCGTCGCTACGAGCAGTACTTC | CASSIWDRRYEQYF
TRBD1 | TRBJ2-7 | TRBV27 | NA | TGTGCCAGCAGTTTAAGCACAGGGGCCCACTACGAGCAGTACTTC | CASSLSTGAHYEQYF
TRBD1 | TRBJ1-2 | TRBV12-5 | NA | TGTGCTAGTGGCTCAGGGGGCTATGGCTACACCTTC | CASGSGGYGYTF
TRBD2 | TRBJ2-5 | TRBV5-4 | NA | TGTGCCAGCAGCAGTAGCGGGAGGGCCGGGGAGACCCAGTACTTC | CASSSSGRAGETQYF
TRBD1 | TRBJ1-4 | TRBV20-1 | NA | TGCAGTGCTTCCCGAGGACAGGGACTGTTTTTT | CSASRGQGLFF
NA | TRBJ1-2 | TRBV18 | NA | TGTGCCAGCTCAACAGGGTTAAGTAACTATGGCTACACCTTC | CASSTGLSNYGYTF
TRBD1 | TRBJ2-3 | TRBV5-1 | NA | TGCGCCAGCAGCTTAACGACAGGGGAGGCTACAGATACGCAGTATTTT | CASSLTTGEATDTQYF
NA | TRBJ2-7 | TRBV28 | NA | TGTGCCAGCAGTTTATTAGGGCAGACCTACGAGCAGTACTTC | CASSLLGQTYEQYF
NA | TRBJ2-7 | TRBV18 | NA | TGTGCCAGCTCCGAACCTCCAGGGTACGAGCAGTACTTC | CASSEPPGYEQYF
TRBD2 | TRBJ2-7 | TRBV7-8 | NA | TGTGCCACCAGGGACTACAGGTACGAGCAGTACTTC | CATRDYRYEQYF
NA | TRBJ1-2 | TRBV30 | NA | TGTGCCTGGAGTCTGGGACAAGACTATGGCTACACCTTC | CAWSLGQDYGYTF
NA | TRBJ2-5 | TRBV14 | NA | TGTGCCAGCAGCCAAGGGCCTCAGGGCTACGAGACCCAGTACTTC | CASSQGPQGYETQYF
NA | TRBJ2-4 | TRBV5-1 | NA | TGCGCCAGCCCTTCCCGGGGTAGCCAGAACATTCAGTACTTC | CASPSRGSQNIQYF
TRBD2 | TRBJ2-1 | TRBV4-1 | NA | TGCGCCAGCAGCTCTCCCGGGAGGACAAATTCCAATGAGCAGTTCTTC | CASSSPGRTNSNEQFF
TRBD1 | TRBJ1-1 | TRBV2 | NA | TGTGCCAGCAGTGGGACAGGGGGCATCGGCACTGAAGCTTTCTTT | CASSGTGGIGTEAFF
NA | TRBJ2-3 | TRBV18 | NA | TGTGCCAGCTCACCACGGTATCAGCGATCGAAAGGTGGCACAGATACGCAGTATTTT | CASSPRYQRSKGGTDTQYF
TRBD1 | TRBJ2-5 | TRBV28 | NA | TGTGCCAGCAGTGTTCCGGCAGGGGGCCAAGAGACCCAGTACTTC | CASSVPAGGQETQYF
NA | TRBJ1-1 | TRBV18 | NA | TGTGCCAGCTCACCACCAAGGGGTTATGACACTGAAGCTTTCTTT | CASSPPRGYDTEAFF
NA | TRBJ2-3 | TRBV7-3 | once | TGTGCCAGCAGCATCACTAGCACAGATACGCAGTATTTT | CASSITSTDTQYF
NA | TRBJ2-7 | TRBV19 | NA | TGTGCCAGTAGTATTGGGACCAACCCTACGAGGCAGTACTTC | CASSIGTNPTRQYF
NA | TRBJ1-3 | TRBV10-3 | NA | TGTGCCATCAGGGAAGCGGGAGGAAACACCATATATTTT | CAIREAGGNTIYF
NA | TRBJ2-5 | TRBV5-1 | NA | TGCGCCAGCAGCTTGGCTAGCGAGCAAGAGACCCAGTACTTC | CASSLASEQETQYF
NA | TRBJ2-7 | TRBV18 | NA | TGTGCCAGCTCACCACCCACGAACTACGAGCAGTACTTC | CASSPPTNYEQYF
NA | TRBJ2-1 | TRBV7-2 | NA | TGTGCCAGCAGCTTAGGTGGGAAGTACAATGAGCAGTTCTTC | CASSLGGKYNEQFF
NA | TRBJ2-7 | TRBV5-1 | once | TGCGCCAGCAGTTCTGGGGTCGAGCAGTACTTC | CASSSGVEQYF
TRBD1 | TRBJ1-1 | TRBV5-1 | once | TGCGCCAGCAAACTAGGGGGCCCTTCGAACACTGAAGCTTTCTTT | CASKLGGPSNTEAFF